This T cell receptor beta chain was captured by sequencing in a study of blood T cell repertoires in COVID-19. At the level of the study: The origin of the acute and convalescent COVID-19 samples was the United States, Italy and Spain. PBMCs, B-cell-depleted T cells, or T cells provided the cDNA or gDNA that made up the material.

The authors' processing: Cell counts per sample came from amplifying reference gene primers. Sequencing was performed with immunoSEQ multiplex PCR; in TCRdb, only in-frame clones are kept and a portion is missing. Clone size and V and J calls were adopted from that table, with D and trimming inferred from the DNA. The table lists 90,000 or so clones, 91% of them singletons. This CDR3 spans 13 amino acids. The V end was cut by 3 bases, the J end by 6 bases, with 10 bases between. The sequence came from a human donor with active COVID-19. The donor label of this sample is uncertain. This chain uses TRBV12-3 or TRBV12-4 with TRBJ2-3; D might be TRBD2 (5 bases). Sequenced material: peripheral blood. The CDR3 region is CASSLGDLDTQYF. As DNA, the CDR3 is TGTGCCAGCAGTTTGGGAGATTTGGATACGCAGTATTTT.